The rows below give T cell receptor beta chains drawn from one sample of a study of blood T cell repertoires in COVID-19. Generated by immunoSEQ multiplex PCR, the TCRdb table keeps only in-frame clones and is missing some. Here the sample spans 150,000 to 200,000 clones, roughly nine tenths being singletons. Sequencing input: PBMCs or T cells enriched from blood (not recorded which). The receptors were gathered from a woman aged 40 to 55 in a cohort exposed to, infected with or recovered from COVID-19 (not recorded which). Both conserved end residues are part of each CDR3. Fields, in order: D gene, V gene, clone size, J gene, CDR3 protein, CDR3 DNA. A D gene is named only where the DNA matches it firmly. Clone size is shown for a subset of rows, as once, few, many or a class of expanded clone.

D gene: TRBD1; V gene: TRBV3-1/TRBV3-2; clone size: once; J gene: TRBJ2-5; CDR3 protein: CASSQEDRAGGWTQYF; CDR3 DNA: TGTGCCAGCAGCCAAGAGGATCGGGCAGGGGGTTGGACCCAGTACTTC
D gene: -; V gene: TRBV25-1; clone size: -; J gene: TRBJ1-1; CDR3 protein: CASSEGGRRAEAFF; CDR3 DNA: TGTGCCAGCAGTGAAGGTGGCAGGCGGGCTGAAGCTTTCTTT
D gene: -; V gene: TRBV10-1; clone size: once; J gene: TRBJ2-2; CDR3 protein: CASSENRRSTGELFF; CDR3 DNA: TGCGCCAGCAGTGAGAATCGGAGAAGCACCGGGGAGCTGTTTTTT
D gene: -; V gene: TRBV6-5; clone size: -; J gene: TRBJ1-5; CDR3 protein: CASRGGNQPQHF; CDR3 DNA: TGTGCCAGCAGAGGGGGAAATCAGCCCCAGCATTTT
D gene: -; V gene: TRBV28; clone size: -; J gene: TRBJ1-1; CDR3 protein: CASRATGNLNTEAFF; CDR3 DNA: TGTGCCAGCAGGGCCACAGGGAACTTGAACACTGAAGCTTTCTTT
D gene: -; V gene: TRBV3-1/TRBV3-2; clone size: -; J gene: TRBJ2-3; CDR3 protein: CASSQEYGNSDTQYF; CDR3 DNA: TGTGCCAGCAGCCAAGAATATGGCAATTCGGATACGCAGTATTTT
D gene: TRBD1; V gene: TRBV5-1; clone size: -; J gene: TRBJ2-3; CDR3 protein: CASSEGAGPVTDTQYF; CDR3 DNA: TGCGCCAGCAGCGAGGGGGCAGGGCCCGTCACAGATACGCAGTATTTT
D gene: TRBD1; V gene: TRBV12-3/TRBV12-4; clone size: -; J gene: TRBJ1-2; CDR3 protein: CASTWTGEHGYTF; CDR3 DNA: TGTGCCAGCACCTGGACAGGGGAACATGGCTACACCTTC
D gene: TRBD1; V gene: TRBV6-5; clone size: -; J gene: TRBJ2-7; CDR3 protein: CASSPGTGASYEQYF; CDR3 DNA: TGTGCCAGCAGTCCCGGGACAGGAGCCTCCTACGAGCAGTACTTC
D gene: -; V gene: TRBV6-5; clone size: -; J gene: TRBJ1-3; CDR3 protein: CASREVQVSGNTIYF; CDR3 DNA: TGTGCCAGCAGGGAGGTCCAGGTCTCTGGAAACACCATATATTTT